This entry describes one T cell receptor beta chain. This sample is part of a study of blood T cell repertoires in COVID-19. Overall study context: Collection of acute and convalescent COVID-19 samples took place in the United States, Italy and Spain. In each case, the material was cDNA or gDNA derived from T cells, B-cell-depleted T cells, or PBMCs.

Recruitment covered about 25 US areas and drew participants whose ages spanned roughly 18 to 100 years. Someone with COVID-19 had been met by exposed participants within 2 weeks before study entry. Data came from immunoSEQ multiplex PCR; TCRdb stores just in-frame clones and leaves some out. Of roughly 200,000 clones listed, roughly 90% are singletons. From germline, CDR1 is SGHRS and CDR2 YFSETQ. Trimming took 6 bases from V and 6 from J; bases not matched to a gene: 14. The CDR3 has 16 amino acids. This sequence was found in a woman under 40 who had been exposed to COVID-19. The rearrangement joins TRBV5-1 to TRBJ2-7; 11 bases line up with TRBD1. Sample: PBMCs or T cells enriched from blood (not recorded which). The CDR3 DNA sequence: TGCGCCAGCAATACCGGTCGGACAGGGGGCTCGCGCGAGCAGTACTTC. Translating gives CASNTGRTGGSREQYF.